Below, 8 T cell receptor beta chains from the same sample are listed, as sequenced in a study of metastatic and nonmetastatic thyroid tumors. TCRdb ran MiXCR on the PCR reads. The sample lists 7,500 to 9,000 clones, roughly 25% seen once, with roughly 26% in the top ten. Every patient underwent thyroid surgery untreated. Sequenced: tumor tissue. These receptor sequences come from a female donor with papillary thyroid cancer or a benign thyroid nodule (not recorded which). Some clones in this sample may be carry-over from other donors' samples.

V gene TRBV7-2 combines with J gene TRBJ2-5; a weak D match, TRBD1 (5 bases). The CDR3 has 17 amino acids. Germline CDR1 SGHTA, CDR2 FQGNSA. V lost 1 base to trimming and J lost 2 bases, with 17 bases between them. Written as DNA, the CDR3 is TGTGCCAGCAGCTTAGGATTAGCAGGGTTATGGCAAGAGACCCAGTACTTC. It translates to CASSLGLAGLWQETQYF.

By sample share, this clone is medium-sized (0.01 to 0.1%). The chain has TRBV28 and TRBJ1-5, with no clear D. The CDR3 loop spans 13 amino acids. Trimming removed 3 bases from V and 6 bases from J, with 9 bases in between. The germline CDR1 and CDR2 sequences are MDHEN and SYDVKM. CDR3 residues: CASSFGGPQPQHF. DNA for the CDR3: TGTGCCAGCAGTTTCGGAGGGCCTCAGCCCCAGCATTTT. The full variable domain, rest sourced from reference TRBV28 and TRBJ1-5, is DVKVTQSSRYLVKRTGEKVFLECVQDMDHENMFWYRQDPGLGLRLIYFSYDVKMKEKGDIPEGYSVSREKKERFSLILESASTNQTSMYLCASSFGGPQPQHFGDGTRLSIL.

To note about this clone: A read error may be the cause here, since a much bigger clone is one base away. Here the CDR3 DNA reads TGTACCAGCAGCTTAAAGGAGGCTTCTAGCGGGGGGCCTTCCCACGAGCAGTACTTC. Protein product: CTSSLKEASSGGPSHEQYF. The chain employs TRBV7-3 and TRBJ2-7, with 11 bases fitting TRBD2. Germline CDR1 SGHTA, CDR2 FQGTGA. This CDR3 comprises 19 residues.

V usage is TRBV6-2 or TRBV6-3 and J usage is TRBJ2-7, with D maybe TRBD1 (5 bases). Between the trimmed V and J ends, which lost 10 bases and 3 bases, there was a span of 16 bases. Germline V gene sequence: CDR1 MNHEY, CDR2 SVGEGT. This CDR3 comprises 13 residues. The CDR3 protein is CAITFGQNYEQYF. CDR3 coding DNA: TGTGCCATCACCTTCGGACAAAACTACGAGCAGTACTTC.

This clone was seen ten or more times. The chain combines TRBV28 with TRBJ1-1, with D unclear. The CDR3 length is 12 residues. The germline V and J ends were trimmed by 11 bases and 5 bases, with 15 bases remaining between them. In germline, CDR1 is MDHEN, CDR2 SYDVKM. CDR3 bases: TGTGCCTCGCCGGGATCAGTAACTGAAGCTTTCTTT. Its translation is CASPGSVTEAFF. Variable domain in full (rest from reference TRBV28 and TRBJ1-1): DVKVTQSSRYLVKRTGEKVFLECVQDMDHENMFWYRQDPGLGLRLIYFSYDVKMKEKGDIPEGYSVSREKKERFSLILESASTNQTSMYLCASPGSVTEAFFGQGTRLTVV.

In its sample, this clone is medium-sized. At one end, the junction sequence differs from germline, possibly due to a read error. This chain connects TRBV6-2 or TRBV6-3 to TRBJ2-7; 9 bases are shared with TRBD2. Germline assignment: CDR1 MNHEY and CDR2 SVGEGT. The CDR3 extends over 12 amino acids. Here the CDR3 reads CASSTPSGAPHF. CDR3 DNA: TGTGCCAGCAGTACGCCTAGCGGGGCGCCCCATTTC.

This chain joins TRBV2 and TRBJ2-7; 12 bases fit TRBD1. There are 15 residues in the CDR3. The V gene's germline CDR1 is SNHLY and CDR2 FYNNEI. Losses at the gene ends were 5 bases for V and 5 bases for J; bases not matched to a gene: 7. The DNA of the CDR3 is TGTGCCAGCAGTTTTACCGGGACAGGGGGCCACGAGCAGTACTTC. It translates to CASSFTGTGGHEQYF.

The chain joins TRBV6-1 to TRBJ2-7; the match to TRBD1 covers 9 bases. The CDR3 covers 15 residues. Germline CDR1 is MNHNS and CDR2 is SASEGT. V dropped 8 bases and J dropped 4; count of bases not matched to a gene: 12. CDR3 nucleotide sequence: TGTGCCAGCGTCAAGTCCGGGACAGGGATATACGAGCAGTACTTC. It codes for CASVKSGTGIYEQYF.